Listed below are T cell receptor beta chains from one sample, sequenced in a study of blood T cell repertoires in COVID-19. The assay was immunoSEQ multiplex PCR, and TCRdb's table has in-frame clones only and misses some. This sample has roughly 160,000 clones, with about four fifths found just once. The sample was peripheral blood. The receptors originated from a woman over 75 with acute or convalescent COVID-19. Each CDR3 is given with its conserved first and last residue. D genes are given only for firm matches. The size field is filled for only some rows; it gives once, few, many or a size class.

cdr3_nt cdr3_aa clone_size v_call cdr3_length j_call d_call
TGCGCCAGCAGCCGCAATACGGGGGCGAACACCGGGGAGCTGTTTTTT CASSRNTGANTGELFF - TRBV4-1 16 TRBJ2-2 -
TGTGCCAGCAGCCAAGAGACGGACAGGGTATCGGTAGAGACCCAGTACTTC CASSQETDRVSVETQYF - TRBV3-1/TRBV3-2 17 TRBJ2-5 TRBD1
TGTGCCAGCAGTGGCGGGACTACCCCGGGGGATGAGCAGTTCTTC CASSGGTTPGDEQFF - TRBV2 15 TRBJ2-1 TRBD2
TGTGCCAGTGGGACAGGGGCGGACACCGGGGAGCTGTTTTTT CASGTGADTGELFF - TRBV19 14 TRBJ2-2 TRBD1
TGTGCCAGCAGCGTGGGACTAGCGAACAATGAGCAGTTCTTC CASSVGLANNEQFF - TRBV9 14 TRBJ2-1 TRBD2
TGTGCCAGCAGCTTCGGGGGAGACAGGGGAGGCAAAAACATTCAGTACTTC CASSFGGDRGGKNIQYF - TRBV5-4 17 TRBJ2-4 TRBD1
TGTGCCAGCACGGCCCCGGGAGCACCCTACGAGCAGTACTTC CASTAPGAPYEQYF - TRBV2 14 TRBJ2-7 -
TGTGCCAGCAGCCAAGAAAGTCCGGTCAACACTGAAGCTTTCTTT CASSQESPVNTEAFF - TRBV14 15 TRBJ1-1 -
TGTGCCAGCAGCGATATTAGCGGGAGGAACACCGGGGAGCTGTTTTTT CASSDISGRNTGELFF - TRBV5-4 16 TRBJ2-2 TRBD2
TGTGCCACGGGGACTAGCGGGCTCACCGGGGAGCTGTTTTTT CATGTSGLTGELFF - TRBV19 14 TRBJ2-2 TRBD2
TGCGCCAGCAGCTTAGGACTTTATGGATCGCTCTACAATGAGCAGTTCTTC CASSLGLYGSLYNEQFF - TRBV5-1 17 TRBJ2-1 -
TGTGCCAGCAGTCGGACTAGTCAGAATGAGCAGTTCTTC CASSRTSQNEQFF - TRBV12-3/TRBV12-4 13 TRBJ2-1 TRBD2
TGTGCCACCAGTGGCCCGGGACGGGAGAGATACAATGAGCAGTTCTTC CATSGPGRERYNEQFF - TRBV24-1 16 TRBJ2-1 -
TGTGCCAGCAGCTTACGGGCGGGAGGGTACAATGAGCAGTTCTTC CASSLRAGGYNEQFF - TRBV7-9 15 TRBJ2-1 TRBD2
TGTGCCAGTAGTCCACAGGGGTCAGTCACTGAAGCTTTCTTT CASSPQGSVTEAFF few TRBV19 14 TRBJ1-1 TRBD1
TGTGCCAGCAGTTACGGGACAGGGAAGGACACTGAAGCTTTCTTT CASSYGTGKDTEAFF few TRBV6-6 15 TRBJ1-1 TRBD1
TGTGCCAGCAGTTCGTACTTAGGGGGTACGCAGTATTTT CASSSYLGGTQYF once TRBV6-5 13 TRBJ2-3 -
TGTGCCTGTCCGACAACCTCCCAAGAGACCCAGTACTTC CACPTTSQETQYF once TRBV30 13 TRBJ2-5 -